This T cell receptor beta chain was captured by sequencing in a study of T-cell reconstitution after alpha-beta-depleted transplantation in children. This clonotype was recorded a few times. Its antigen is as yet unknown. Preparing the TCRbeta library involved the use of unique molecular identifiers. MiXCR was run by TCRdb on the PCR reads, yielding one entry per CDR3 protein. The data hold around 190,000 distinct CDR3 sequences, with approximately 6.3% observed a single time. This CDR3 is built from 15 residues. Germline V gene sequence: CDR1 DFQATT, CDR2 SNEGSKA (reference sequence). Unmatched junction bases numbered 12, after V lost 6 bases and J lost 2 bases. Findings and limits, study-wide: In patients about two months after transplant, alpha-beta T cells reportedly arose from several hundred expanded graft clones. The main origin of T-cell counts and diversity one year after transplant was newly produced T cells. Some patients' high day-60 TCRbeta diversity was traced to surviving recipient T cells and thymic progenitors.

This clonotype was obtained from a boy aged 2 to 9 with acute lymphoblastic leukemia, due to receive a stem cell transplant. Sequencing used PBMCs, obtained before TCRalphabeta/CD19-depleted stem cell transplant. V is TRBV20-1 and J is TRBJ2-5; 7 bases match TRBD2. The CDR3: CSAPSPSGLQETQYF. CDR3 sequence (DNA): TGCAGTGCCCCCTCCCCTAGCGGACTACAAGAGACCCAGTACTTC.